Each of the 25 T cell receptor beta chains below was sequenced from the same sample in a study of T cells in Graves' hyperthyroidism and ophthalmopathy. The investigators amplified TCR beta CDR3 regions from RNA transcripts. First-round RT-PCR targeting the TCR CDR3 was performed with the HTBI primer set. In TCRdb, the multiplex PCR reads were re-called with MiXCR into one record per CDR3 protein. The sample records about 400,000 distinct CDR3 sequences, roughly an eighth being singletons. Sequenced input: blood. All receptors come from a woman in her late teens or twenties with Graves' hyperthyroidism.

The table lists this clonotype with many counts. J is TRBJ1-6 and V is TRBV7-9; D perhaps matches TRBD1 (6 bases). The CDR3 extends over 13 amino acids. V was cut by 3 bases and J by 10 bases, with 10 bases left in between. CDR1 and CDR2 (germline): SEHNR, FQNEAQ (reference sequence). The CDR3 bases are TGTGCCAGCAGCTTCGGGACACCGTCACCCCTCCACTTT. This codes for CASSFGTPSPLHF.

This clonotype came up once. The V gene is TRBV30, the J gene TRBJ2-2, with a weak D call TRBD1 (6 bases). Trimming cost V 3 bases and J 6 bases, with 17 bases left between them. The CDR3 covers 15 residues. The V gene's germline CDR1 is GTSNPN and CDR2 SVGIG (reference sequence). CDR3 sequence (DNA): TGTGCCTGGAGGGCCCGGGACAAGGGGCCCGGGGAGCTGTTTTTT. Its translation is CAWRARDKGPGELFF.

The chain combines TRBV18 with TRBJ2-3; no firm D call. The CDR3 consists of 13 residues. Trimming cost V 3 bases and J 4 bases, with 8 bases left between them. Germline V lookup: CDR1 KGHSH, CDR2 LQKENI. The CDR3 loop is CASSPVASDTQYF. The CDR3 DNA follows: TGTGCCAGCTCACCCGTCGCCTCAGATACGCAGTATTTT. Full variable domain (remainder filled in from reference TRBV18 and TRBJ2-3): NAGVMQNPRHLVRRRGQEARLRCSPMKGHSHVYWYRQLPEEGLKFMVYLQKENIIDESGMPKERFSAEFPKEGPSILRIQQVVRGDSAAYFCASSPVASDTQYFGPGTRLTVL.

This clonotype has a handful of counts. For the CDR3, the DNA is TGTGCCAGCAGCGTAGAAGATTATAATGAAAAACTGTTTTTT. This gives the protein CASSVEDYNEKLFF. The chain couples TRBV9 to TRBJ1-4; no clear D. The V gene's germline CDR1 is SGDLS and CDR2 YYNGEE. The V and J ends lost 0 bases and 4 bases respectively, with 7 bases between them. This CDR3 is built from 14 residues.

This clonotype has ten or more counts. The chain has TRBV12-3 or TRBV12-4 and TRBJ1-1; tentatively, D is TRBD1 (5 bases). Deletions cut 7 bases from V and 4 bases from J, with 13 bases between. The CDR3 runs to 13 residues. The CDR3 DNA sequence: TGTGCCAGCATAGTTGGGGGTGGCACTGAAGCTTTCTTT. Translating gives CASIVGGGTEAFF.

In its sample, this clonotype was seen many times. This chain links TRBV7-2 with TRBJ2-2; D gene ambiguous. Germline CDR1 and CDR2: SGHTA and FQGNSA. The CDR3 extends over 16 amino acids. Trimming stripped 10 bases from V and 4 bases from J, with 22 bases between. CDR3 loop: CAIQERRAGVTGELFF. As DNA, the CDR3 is TGTGCCATCCAGGAACGGAGAGCTGGTGTCACCGGGGAGCTGTTTTTT.

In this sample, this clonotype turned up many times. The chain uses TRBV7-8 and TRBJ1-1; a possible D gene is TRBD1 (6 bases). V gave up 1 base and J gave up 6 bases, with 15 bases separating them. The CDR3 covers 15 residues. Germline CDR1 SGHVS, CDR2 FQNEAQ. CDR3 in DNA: TGTGCCAGCAGCTTAGATCTTAGGGGGATCCCTGAAGCTTTCTTT. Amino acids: CASSLDLRGIPEAFF.

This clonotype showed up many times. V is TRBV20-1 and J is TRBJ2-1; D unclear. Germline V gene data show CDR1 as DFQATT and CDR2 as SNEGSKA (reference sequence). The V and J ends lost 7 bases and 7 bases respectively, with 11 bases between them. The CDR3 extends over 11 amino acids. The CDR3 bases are TGCAGTGGACGAGGCGCGAATGAGCAGTTCTTC. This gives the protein CSGRGANEQFF.

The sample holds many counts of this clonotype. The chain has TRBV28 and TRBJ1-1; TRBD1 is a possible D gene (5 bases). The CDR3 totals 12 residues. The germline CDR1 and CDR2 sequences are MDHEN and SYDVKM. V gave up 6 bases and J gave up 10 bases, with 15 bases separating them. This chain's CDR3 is CASSPSPGGAFF. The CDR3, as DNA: TGTGCCAGCAGCCCAAGTCCGGGGGGAGCTTTCTTT. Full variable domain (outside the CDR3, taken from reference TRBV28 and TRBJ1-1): DVKVTQSSRYLVKRTGEKVFLECVQDMDHENMFWYRQDPGLGLRLIYFSYDVKMKEKGDIPEGYSVSREKKERFSLILESASTNQTSMYLCASSPSPGGAFFGQGTRLTVV.

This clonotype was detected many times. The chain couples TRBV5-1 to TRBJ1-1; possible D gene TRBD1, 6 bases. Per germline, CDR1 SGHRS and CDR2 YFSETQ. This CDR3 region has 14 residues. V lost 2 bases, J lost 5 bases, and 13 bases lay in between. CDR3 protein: CASSFRGEETEAFF. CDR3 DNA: TGCGCCAGCAGCTTTAGGGGGGAGGAAACTGAAGCTTTCTTT.

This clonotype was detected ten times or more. CDR3 coding DNA: TGTGCCAGCAGTCCTAACTCCGGGGCTAGGGTCCAAGAGACCCAGTACTTC. Translating gives CASSPNSGARVQETQYF. This chain joins TRBV12-3 or TRBV12-4 and TRBJ2-5; the D gene could be TRBD1 or TRBD2 (5 bases each). The CDR3 loop spans 17 amino acids. V lost 5 bases and J lost 1, with 20 bases in between.

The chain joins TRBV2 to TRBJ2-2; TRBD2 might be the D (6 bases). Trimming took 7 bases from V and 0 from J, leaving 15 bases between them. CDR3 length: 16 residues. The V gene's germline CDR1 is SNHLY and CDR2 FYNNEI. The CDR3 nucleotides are TGTGCCAGCATAACTGACTCGGGGGCGAACACCGGGGAGCTGTTTTTT. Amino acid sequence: CASITDSGANTGELFF.

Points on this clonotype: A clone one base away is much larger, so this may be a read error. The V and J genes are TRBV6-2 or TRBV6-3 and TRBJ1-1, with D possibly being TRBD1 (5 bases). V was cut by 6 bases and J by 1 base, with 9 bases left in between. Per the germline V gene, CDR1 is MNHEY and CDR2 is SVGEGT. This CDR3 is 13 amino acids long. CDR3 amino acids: CASRPGRNTEAFF. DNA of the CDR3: TGTGCCAGCAGACCGGGGCGGAACACTGAAGCTTTCTTT.

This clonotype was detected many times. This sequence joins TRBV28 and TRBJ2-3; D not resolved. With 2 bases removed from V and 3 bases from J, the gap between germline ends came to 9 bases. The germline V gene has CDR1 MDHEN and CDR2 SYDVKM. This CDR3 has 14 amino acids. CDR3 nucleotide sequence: TGTGCCAGCAGTTTAGGAGAGCTAACAGATACGCAGTATTTT. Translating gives CASSLGELTDTQYF. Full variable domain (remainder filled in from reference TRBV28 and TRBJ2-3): DVKVTQSSRYLVKRTGEKVFLECVQDMDHENMFWYRQDPGLGLRLIYFSYDVKMKEKGDIPEGYSVSREKKERFSLILESASTNQTSMYLCASSLGELTDTQYFGPGTRLTVL.

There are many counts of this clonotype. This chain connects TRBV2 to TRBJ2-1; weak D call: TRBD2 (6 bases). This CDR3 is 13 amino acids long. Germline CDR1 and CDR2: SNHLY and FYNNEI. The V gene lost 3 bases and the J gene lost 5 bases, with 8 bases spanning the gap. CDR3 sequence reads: CASSESGDNEQFF. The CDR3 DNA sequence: TGTGCCAGCAGTGAGTCGGGAGACAATGAGCAGTTCTTC.

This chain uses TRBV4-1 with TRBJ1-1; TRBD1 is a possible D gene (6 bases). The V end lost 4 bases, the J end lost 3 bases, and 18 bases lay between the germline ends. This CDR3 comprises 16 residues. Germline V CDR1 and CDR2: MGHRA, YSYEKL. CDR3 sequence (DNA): TGCGCCAGCAGCCCCCGGGGGGGGGCTACGGACACTGAAGCTTTCTTT. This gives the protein CASSPRGGATDTEAFF.

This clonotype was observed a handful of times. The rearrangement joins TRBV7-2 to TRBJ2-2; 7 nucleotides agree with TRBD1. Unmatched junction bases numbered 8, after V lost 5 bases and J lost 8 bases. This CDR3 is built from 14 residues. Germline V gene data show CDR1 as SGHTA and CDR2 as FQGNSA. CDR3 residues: CASSTGTVRGELFF. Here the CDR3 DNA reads TGTGCCAGCAGCACCGGGACAGTCCGGGGGGAGCTGTTTTTT. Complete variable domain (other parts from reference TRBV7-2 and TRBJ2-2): GAGVSQSPSNKVTEKGKDVELRCDPISGHTALYWYRQSLGQGLEFLIYFQGNSAPDKSGLPSDRFSAERTGGSVSTLTIQRTQQEDSAVYLCASSTGTVRGELFFGEGSRLTVL.

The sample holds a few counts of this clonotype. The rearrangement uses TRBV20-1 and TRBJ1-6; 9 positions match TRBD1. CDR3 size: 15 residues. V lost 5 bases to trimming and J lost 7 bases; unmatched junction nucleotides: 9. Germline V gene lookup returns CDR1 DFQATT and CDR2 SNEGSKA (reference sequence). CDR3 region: CSAGRDRVGNSPLHF. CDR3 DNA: TGCAGTGCTGGCCGGGACAGGGTAGGAAATTCACCCCTCCACTTT.

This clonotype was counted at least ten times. The CDR3 spells CASSTTGPKNEQFF. CDR3 nucleotide sequence: TGTGCCAGCTCGACGACGGGCCCCAAGAATGAGCAGTTCTTC. The chain combines TRBV18 with TRBJ2-1, with D unresolved. CDR1 KGHSH and CDR2 LQKENI come from the germline V gene. With 6 bases removed from V and 7 bases from J, the gap between germline ends came to 16 bases. The CDR3 consists of 14 residues.

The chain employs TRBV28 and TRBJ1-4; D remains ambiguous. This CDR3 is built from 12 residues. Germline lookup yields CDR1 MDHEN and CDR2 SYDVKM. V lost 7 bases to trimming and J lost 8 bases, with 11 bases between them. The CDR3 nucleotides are TGTGCCAGCATTCAAAGTGGGGAAAAACTGTTTTTT. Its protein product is CASIQSGEKLFF.

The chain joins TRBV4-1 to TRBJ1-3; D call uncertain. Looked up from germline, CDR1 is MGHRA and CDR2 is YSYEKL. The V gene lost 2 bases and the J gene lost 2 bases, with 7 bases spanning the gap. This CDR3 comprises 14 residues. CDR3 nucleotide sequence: TGCGCCAGCAGCCAACCTGCGGCTGGAAACACCATATATTTT. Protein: CASSQPAAGNTIYF.

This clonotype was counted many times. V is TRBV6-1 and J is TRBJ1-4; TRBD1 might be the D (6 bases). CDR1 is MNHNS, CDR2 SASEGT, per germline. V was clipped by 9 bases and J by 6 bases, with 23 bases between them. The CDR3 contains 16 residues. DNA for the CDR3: TGTGCCAGTCACACGAGGGGGAGACCTAGGGATGAAAAACTGTTTTTT. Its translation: CASHTRGRPRDEKLFF.

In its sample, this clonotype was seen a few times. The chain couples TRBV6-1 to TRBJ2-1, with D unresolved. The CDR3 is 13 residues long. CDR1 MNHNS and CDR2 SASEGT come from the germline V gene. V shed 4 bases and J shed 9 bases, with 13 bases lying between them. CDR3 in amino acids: CASSASPVGEQFF. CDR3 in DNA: TGTGCCAGCAGTGCCTCTCCCGTGGGTGAGCAGTTCTTC.

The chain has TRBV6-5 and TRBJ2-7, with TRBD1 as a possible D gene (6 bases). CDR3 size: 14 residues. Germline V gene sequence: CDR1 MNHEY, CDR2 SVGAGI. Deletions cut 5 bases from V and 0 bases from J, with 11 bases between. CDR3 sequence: CASSHRQDSYEQYF. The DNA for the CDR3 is TGTGCCAGCAGTCACCGACAGGACTCCTACGAGCAGTACTTC.

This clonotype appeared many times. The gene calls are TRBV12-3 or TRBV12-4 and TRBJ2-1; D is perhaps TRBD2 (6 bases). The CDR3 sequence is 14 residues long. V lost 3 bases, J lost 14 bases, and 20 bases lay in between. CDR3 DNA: TGTGCCAGCAGTTTCATACCGGAGGGACCCTTGAAGTTCTTC. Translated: CASSFIPEGPLKFF.